The 3 T cell receptor beta chains below come from one sample, sequenced in a study of glioma-infiltrating T cells (TCRdb year 2016). The sequencer was an Illumina MiSeq. TCR alpha and beta CDR3 regions were amplified with the iRepertoire nested amplicon-rescue multiplex PCR (arm-PCR) platform from RNA. TCRdb applied fastp at Q25 and MiXCR to the public reads, then kept only in-frame beta chains. Rows with one shared CDR3 protein collapse into an entry with the most common genes and DNA. Here the sample has under 200,000 distinct CDR3 sequences; about 40% occur a single time. Jointly, the top ten make up 5% to 5.5% of the sample. The material sequenced was glioma tissue, nonneoplastic brain tissue, or PBMCs (not recorded which). These receptors all stem from a human donor with low-grade glioma or glioblastoma, undergoing nonglioma brain surgery, or in good health (not recorded which).

Turning to this clonotype: A read error may explain this, as a much larger clone is one base away. The chain employs TRBV25-1 and TRBJ2-5, with 9 bases fitting TRBD1. This CDR3 is built from 14 residues. With V trimmed by 6 bases and J by 3 bases, 5 bases remained unmatched. Germline assignment: CDR1 MGHDK and CDR2 SYGVNS. As DNA, the CDR3 is TGTGCCAGCAGCTACAGGGGGCTAGAAGAGACCCAGTACTTC. Translation: CASSYRGLEETQYF.

The chain is built from TRBV6-2 or TRBV6-3 and TRBJ2-7; possible D gene TRBD1, 5 bases. Trimming pared 0 bases from V and 2 bases from J, leaving 8 bases between. The CDR3 has 14 amino acids. Germline V gives CDR1 MNHEY, CDR2 SVGEGT. The CDR3 sequence is CASSYSGLPYEQYF. In DNA form, the CDR3 reads TGTGCCAGCAGTTACTCGGGGCTACCCTACGAGCAGTACTTC.

Remarks on this clonotype: Mismatch with germline at one junction end may stem from a read error. The chain uses TRBV6-1 and TRBJ1-1; D remains unclear. The CDR3 extends over 14 amino acids. The germline gives CDR1 MNHNS, CDR2 SASEGT. In DNA, the CDR3 is TGTGCCAGCAGTGAAAGCGGCCGGAACACTGGAGCTTTCTTT. It codes for CASSESGRNTGAFF.